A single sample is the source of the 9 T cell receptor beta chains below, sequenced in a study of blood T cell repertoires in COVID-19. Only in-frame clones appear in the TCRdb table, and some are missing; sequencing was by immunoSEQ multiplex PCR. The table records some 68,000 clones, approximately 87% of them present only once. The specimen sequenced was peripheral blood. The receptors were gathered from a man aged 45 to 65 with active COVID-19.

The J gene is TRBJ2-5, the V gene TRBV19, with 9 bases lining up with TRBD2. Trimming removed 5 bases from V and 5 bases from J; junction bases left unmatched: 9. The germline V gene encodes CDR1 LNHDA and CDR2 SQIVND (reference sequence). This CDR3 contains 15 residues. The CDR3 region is CASSPSWSGGETQYF. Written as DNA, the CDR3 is TGTGCCAGTAGTCCAAGTTGGAGCGGGGGGGAGACCCAGTACTTC. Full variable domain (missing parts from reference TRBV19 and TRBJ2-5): DGGITQSPKYLFRKEGQNVTLSCEQNLNHDAMYWYRQDPGQGLRLIYYSQIVNDFQKGDIAEGYSVSREKKESFPLTVTSAQKNPTAFYLCASSPSWSGGETQYFGPGTRLLVL.

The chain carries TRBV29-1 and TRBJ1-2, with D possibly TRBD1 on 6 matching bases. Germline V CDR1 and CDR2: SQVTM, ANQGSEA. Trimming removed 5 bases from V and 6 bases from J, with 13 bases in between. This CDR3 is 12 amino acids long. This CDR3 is CSVLQGRDGYTF. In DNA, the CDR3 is TGCAGCGTTCTACAGGGAAGGGATGGCTACACCTTC.

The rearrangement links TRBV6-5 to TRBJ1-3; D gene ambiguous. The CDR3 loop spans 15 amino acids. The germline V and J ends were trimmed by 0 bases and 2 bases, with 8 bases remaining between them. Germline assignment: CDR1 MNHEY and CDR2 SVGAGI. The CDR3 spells CASSYSGSTGNTIYF. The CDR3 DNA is TGTGCCAGCAGTTACTCTGGCAGTACTGGAAACACCATATATTTT.

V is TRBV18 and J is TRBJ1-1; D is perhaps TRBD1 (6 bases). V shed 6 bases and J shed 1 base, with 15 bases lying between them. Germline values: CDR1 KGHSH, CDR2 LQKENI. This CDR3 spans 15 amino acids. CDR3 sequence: CASSSRWTENTEAFF. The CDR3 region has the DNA TGTGCCAGCTCGTCCCGGTGGACAGAGAACACTGAAGCTTTCTTT.

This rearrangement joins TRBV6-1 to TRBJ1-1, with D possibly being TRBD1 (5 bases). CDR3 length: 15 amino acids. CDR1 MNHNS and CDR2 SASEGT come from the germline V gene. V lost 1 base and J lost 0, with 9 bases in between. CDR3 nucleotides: TGTGCCAGCAGTGAAGGAGGACACCTGAACACTGAAGCTTTCTTT. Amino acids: CASSEGGHLNTEAFF.

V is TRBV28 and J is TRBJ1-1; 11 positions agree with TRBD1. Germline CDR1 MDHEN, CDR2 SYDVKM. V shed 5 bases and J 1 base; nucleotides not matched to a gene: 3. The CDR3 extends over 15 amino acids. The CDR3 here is CASSGQGAGNTEAFF. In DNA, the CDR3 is TGTGCCAGCAGTGGACAGGGGGCTGGGAACACTGAAGCTTTCTTT.

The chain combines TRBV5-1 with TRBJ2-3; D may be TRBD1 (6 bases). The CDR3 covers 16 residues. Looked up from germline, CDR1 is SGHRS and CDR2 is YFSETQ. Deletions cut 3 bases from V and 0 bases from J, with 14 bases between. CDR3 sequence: CASSWDTTYSTDTQYF. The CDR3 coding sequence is TGCGCCAGCAGCTGGGACACTACCTACAGCACAGATACGCAGTATTTT.

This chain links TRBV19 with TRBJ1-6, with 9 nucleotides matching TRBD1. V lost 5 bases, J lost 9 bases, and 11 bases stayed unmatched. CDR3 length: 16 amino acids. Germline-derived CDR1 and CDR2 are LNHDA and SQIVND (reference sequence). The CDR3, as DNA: TGTGCCAGTAGTCTCCTCGGGACAGGGTCTGGTTCACCCCTCCACTTT. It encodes CASSLLGTGSGSPLHF.

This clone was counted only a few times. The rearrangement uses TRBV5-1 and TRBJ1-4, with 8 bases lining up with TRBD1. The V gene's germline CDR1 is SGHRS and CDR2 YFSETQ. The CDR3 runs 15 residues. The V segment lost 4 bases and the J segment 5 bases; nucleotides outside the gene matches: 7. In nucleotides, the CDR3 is TGCGCCAGCAGCGCCGGACAGGGAGAAAATGAAAAACTGTTTTTT. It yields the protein CASSAGQGENEKLFF.